The 27 T cell receptor beta chains given below trace back to one sample, sequenced in a study of cytomegalovirus exposure and HLA in healthy donors. With 60 Vbeta and 13 Jbeta primers, the PCR was carried out. Repertoires were generated with immunoSEQ multiplex PCR, while TCRdb's copy carries only in-frame clones and drops some. In the table there are around 120,000 clones, approximately 80% of which are singletons. The specimen sequenced was PBMCs. The receptors come from a woman aged 40-49 years in good health and CMV-seronegative.

This clone was observed a single time. This rearrangement joins TRBV2 to TRBJ1-5; D is perhaps TRBD1 (5 bases). CDR3 size: 14 residues. Deletions cut 6 bases from V and 4 bases from J, with 13 bases between. CDR1 is SNHLY, CDR2 FYNNEI, per germline. CDR3 in DNA: TGTGCCAGCAGGGGGGGACCCCTAAATCAGCCCCAGCATTTT. Protein: CASRGGPLNQPQHF.

The CDR3 sequence: CASSNFDSNQPQHF. CDR3 bases: TGTGCCAGCAGCAACTTCGATAGCAATCAGCCCCAGCATTTT. This chain connects TRBV7-8 to TRBJ1-5; D remains ambiguous. This CDR3 has 14 residues. The germline V gene has CDR1 SGHVS and CDR2 FQNEAQ. Trimming cost V 5 bases and J 0 bases, with 8 bases left between them. The full variable domain, with the rest looked up from reference TRBV7-8 and TRBJ1-5, is GAGVSQSPRYKVAKRGQDVALRCDPISGHVSLFWYQQALGQGPEFLTYFQNEAQLDKSGLPSDRFFAERPEGSVSTLKIQRTQQEDSAVYLCASSNFDSNQPQHFGDGTRLSIL.

The chain is built from TRBV6-6 and TRBJ2-1; D is perhaps TRBD2 (5 bases). Deletions cut 2 bases from V and 3 bases from J, with 11 bases between. This CDR3 has 15 amino acids. In germline, CDR1 is MNHNY, CDR2 SVGAGI (reference sequence). The CDR3 bases are TGTGCCAGCAGTTACGGCGGGCAGAACTACAATGAGCAGTTCTTC. This encodes CASSYGGQNYNEQFF.

CDR3 sequence reads: CASSYSGQGNNEQFF. The CDR3 DNA sequence: TGTGCCAGCAGTTACTCGGGACAGGGCAACAATGAGCAGTTCTTC. The rearrangement links TRBV6-5 to TRBJ2-1; 9 bases are a match to TRBD1. The J segment lost 5 bases and the V segment lost 0 bases, leaving 2 bases of the junction unmatched. The germline gives CDR1 MNHEY, CDR2 SVGAGI. This CDR3 contains 15 residues.

V usage is TRBV18 and J usage is TRBJ2-3, with TRBD1 matching 8 bases. The CDR3 sequence is 15 residues long. V shed 3 bases, J shed 5 bases, and the junction held 7 bases outside the gene matches. Germline V gene sequence: CDR1 KGHSH, CDR2 LQKENI. Here the CDR3 reads CASSPRRGPKDTQYF. Written as DNA, the CDR3 is TGTGCCAGCTCACCTCGCAGGGGGCCAAAAGATACGCAGTATTTT.

This sequence joins TRBV5-1 and TRBJ2-1, with 16 bases lining up with TRBD2. The CDR3 loop spans 19 amino acids. Losses at the gene ends were 3 bases for V and 1 base for J; bases not matched to a gene: 7. Germline V gene sequence: CDR1 SGHRS, CDR2 YFSETQ. The chain's CDR3 is CASSWPGLAGGPSYNEQFF. CDR3 nucleotides: TGCGCCAGCAGCTGGCCGGGACTAGCGGGAGGGCCGTCCTACAATGAGCAGTTCTTC.

The gene calls are TRBV5-1 and TRBJ1-2; 10 bases are a match to TRBD1. The CDR3 sequence is 15 residues long. Germline CDR1 is SGHRS and CDR2 is YFSETQ. Trimming at V came to 4 bases and at J to 1 base, leaving 4 bases not matched to a gene. The CDR3 spells CASSTGQGVNYGYTF. The CDR3 region has the DNA TGCGCCAGCAGCACTGGACAGGGGGTTAACTATGGCTACACCTTC.

The genes are TRBV18 and TRBJ2-5, with a tentative D call TRBD1 (7 bases). Between the trimmed V and J ends, which lost 3 bases and 5 bases, there was a span of 19 bases. Germline V gives CDR1 KGHSH, CDR2 LQKENI. The CDR3 covers 16 residues. The CDR3 bases are TGTGCCAGCTCACCGCTCCGGGACAGTCTAGCGGAGACCCAGTACTTC. It translates to CASSPLRDSLAETQYF.

The chain has TRBV5-6 and TRBJ1-1, with D perhaps TRBD1 (6 bases). Germline CDR1 is SGHDT and CDR2 is YYEEEE. The CDR3 covers 17 residues. V lost 4 bases, J lost 1 base, and 20 bases lay in between. CDR3 protein: CASSPQTRTGRNTEAFF. The CDR3 coding sequence is TGTGCCAGCAGCCCCCAGACACGTACAGGGCGGAACACTGAAGCTTTCTTT.

V usage is TRBV4-1 and J usage is TRBJ2-7; 7 bases map to TRBD2. V was pared by 5 bases and J by 3 bases, with 7 bases of the junction left unmatched. CDR1 MGHRA and CDR2 YSYEKL come from the germline V gene. The CDR3 spans 14 residues. CDR3: CASSYRTGGYEQYF. The CDR3 DNA reads as TGCGCCAGCAGCTACCGAACGGGGGGCTACGAGCAGTACTTC.

This clone was recorded once. This rearrangement joins TRBV4-2 to TRBJ1-2; TRBD1 agrees at 7 bases. The CDR3 runs 16 residues. Trimming cost V 1 base and J 0 bases; bases outside gene matches: 5. Looked up from germline, CDR1 is LGHNA and CDR2 is YNFKEQ. The CDR3 here is CASSQVTDRANYGYTF. DNA of the CDR3: TGTGCCAGCAGCCAAGTTACCGACAGGGCTAACTATGGCTACACCTTC.

This clone was picked up a small number of times. This chain joins TRBV4-1 and TRBJ2-1; weak D call: TRBD2 (6 bases). CDR3 size: 15 residues. Germline CDR1 reads MGHRA; CDR2 reads YSYEKL. V was cut by 2 bases and J by 3 bases, with 11 bases left in between. The CDR3 sequence is CASSQSGAVYNEQFF. CDR3 in DNA: TGCGCCAGCAGCCAATCGGGAGCCGTCTACAATGAGCAGTTCTTC.

The rearrangement uses TRBV29-1 and TRBJ1-2; the D gene is possibly TRBD1 (6 bases). The CDR3 loop spans 13 amino acids. V lost 7 bases, J lost 4 bases, and 16 bases lay in between. Germline assignment: CDR1 SQVTM and CDR2 ANQGSEA. In DNA form, the CDR3 reads TGCAGCGCGACTACCGGGACACGCTATGGCTACACCTTC. It translates to CSATTGTRYGYTF.

The chain uses TRBV7-3 and TRBJ1-1; TRBD1 matches at 7 bases. After removal of 5 bases from V and 4 bases from J, the junction contained 4 bases not matched to a gene. CDR1 is SGHTA and CDR2 is FQGTGA in the germline V gene. The CDR3 loop spans 13 amino acids. CDR3 region: CASSRQGFTEAFF. For the CDR3, the DNA is TGTGCCAGCAGCCGACAGGGTTTCACTGAAGCTTTCTTT.

The chain couples TRBV28 to TRBJ2-5; tentative D call: TRBD2 (6 bases). The germline gives CDR1 MDHEN, CDR2 SYDVKM. This CDR3 region has 15 residues. Deletions cut 6 bases from V and 4 bases from J, with 18 bases between. This chain's CDR3 is CASSSRRDRGETQYF. CDR3 sequence (DNA): TGTGCCAGCAGCTCTAGGCGGGATAGGGGAGAGACCCAGTACTTC.

Comments on this clone: Since the CDR3 does not end with the conserved phenylalanine or tryptophan, this likely comes from a read error. This rearrangement joins TRBV4-3 to TRBJ2-7, with 7 bases that match TRBD1. With 4 bases clipped from V and 5 bases from J, the junction kept 8 bases outside the gene matches. The V gene's germline CDR1 is LGHNA and CDR2 YSLEER. This CDR3 comprises 14 residues. The CDR3 DNA sequence: TGCGCCAGCAGCCCTACGACAGGGAATGACGAGCAGTACCTC. It is translated as CASSPTTGNDEQYL.

A remark on this clone: Other nucleotide sequences from this sample produce the same CDR3. The chain recombines TRBV5-6 with TRBJ2-1, with D unresolved. CDR1 and CDR2 (germline): SGHDT, YYEEEE. The CDR3 extends over 14 amino acids. V dropped 0 bases and J dropped 0 bases, with 4 bases sitting between them. CDR3 region: CASSLGSSYNEQFF. The CDR3 DNA reads TGTGCCAGCAGCTTGGGGAGCTCCTACAATGAGCAGTTCTTC.

This clone qualifies as medium-sized. J is TRBJ2-3 and V is TRBV4-3; 7 nucleotides agree with TRBD2. Germline lookup yields CDR1 LGHNA and CDR2 YSLEER. Trimming took 1 base from V and 4 from J; bases not matched to a gene: 8. The CDR3 totals 16 residues. CDR3 nucleotides: TGCGCCAGCAGCCAAGTTGCGGGAGAAGGGGCAGATACGCAGTATTTT. Translating gives CASSQVAGEGADTQYF.

This CDR3 reads CASSKGLAGGEEQFF. CDR3 sequence (DNA): TGTGCCAGCAGCAAGGGACTAGCGGGAGGGGAGGAGCAGTTCTTC. The rearrangement links TRBV7-9 to TRBJ2-1; 16 bases agree with TRBD2. V lost 5 bases to trimming and J lost 10 bases; unmatched junction nucleotides: 5. Germline CDR1 is SEHNR and CDR2 is FQNEAQ (reference sequence). There are 15 residues in the CDR3. The full variable domain, in which reference TRBV7-9 and TRBJ2-1 provide the parts outside the CDR3, is DTGVSQNPRHKITKRGQNVTFRCDPISEHNRLYWYRQTLGQGPEFLTYFQNEAQLEKSRLLSDRFSAERPKGSFSTLEIQRTEQGDSAMYLCASSKGLAGGEEQFFGPGTRLTVL.

This clone appeared a single time. V is TRBV19 and J is TRBJ2-5; 8 bases are a match to TRBD1. CDR3 length: 13 amino acids. V was pared by 7 bases and J by 5 bases, with 6 bases of the junction left unmatched. Germline lookup yields CDR1 LNHDA and CDR2 SQIVND (reference sequence). The CDR3 protein is CASNKGQGETQYF. In nucleotides, the CDR3 is TGTGCCAGTAATAAAGGACAGGGCGAGACCCAGTACTTC.

This chain connects TRBV7-6 to TRBJ2-7, with a possible D match to TRBD2 (6 bases). CDR1 and CDR2 from the germline V gene are SGHVS and FNYEAQ. This CDR3 has 14 amino acids. V lost 5 bases and J lost 1, with 12 bases in between. The CDR3 DNA reads as TGTGCCAGCAGCAAGAATCGGGAGTCCTACGAGCAGTACTTC. Protein product: CASSKNRESYEQYF.

The rearrangement joins TRBV28 to TRBJ1-2, with TRBD1 as a possible D gene (5 bases). The germline V gene encodes CDR1 MDHEN and CDR2 SYDVKM. The CDR3 contains 14 residues. Trimming took 8 bases from V and 7 from J, leaving 20 bases between them. CDR3 amino acids: CASGPPPGEGGYTF. The CDR3 DNA follows: TGTGCCAGCGGTCCCCCTCCGGGGGAGGGTGGCTACACCTTC.

The chain's CDR3 is CATSRGQGWREAFF. CDR3 bases: TGTGCCACCAGCAGGGGACAGGGGTGGAGGGAAGCTTTCTTT. The V gene is TRBV15, the J gene TRBJ1-1; 10 positions agree with TRBD1. The CDR3 spans 14 residues. The V gene's germline CDR1 is LNHNV and CDR2 YYDKDF (reference sequence). With 3 bases clipped from V and 8 bases from J, the junction kept 6 bases outside the gene matches.

The V gene is TRBV7-2, the J gene TRBJ2-1, with D perhaps matching TRBD2 (6 bases). This CDR3 spans 15 amino acids. Between the trimmed V and J ends, which lost 1 base and 8 bases, there was a span of 15 bases. Germline values: CDR1 SGHTA, CDR2 FQGNSA. CDR3 bases: TGTGCCAGCAGCTTAGTCCCGGAGGGCCTAGATGAGCAGTTCTTC. It specifies CASSLVPEGLDEQFF.

Concerning this clone itself: Other DNA sequences within the sample encode an identical CDR3. J is TRBJ2-5 and V is TRBV4-1; weak D call: TRBD1 (5 bases). Trimming took 3 bases from V and 5 from J, leaving 7 bases between them. The germline V gene encodes CDR1 MGHRA and CDR2 YSYEKL. The CDR3 has 12 amino acids. The CDR3 protein is CASSQKGETQYF. The CDR3 DNA reads as TGCGCCAGCAGCCAGAAGGGGGAGACCCAGTACTTC.

The chain joins TRBV28 to TRBJ2-7; no reliable D call. Germline CDR1 is MDHEN and CDR2 is SYDVKM. V was clipped by 4 bases and J by 5 bases, with 15 bases between them. The length of the CDR3 is 14 residues. This CDR3 reads CASSSSATVNEQYF. The CDR3 DNA follows: TGTGCCAGCAGTTCAAGTGCCACGGTGAACGAGCAGTACTTC.

The chain combines TRBV13 with TRBJ2-7, with D possibly TRBD2 on 6 matching bases. V was trimmed by 4 bases and J by 6 bases, leaving 10 bases between them. Germline loops: CDR1 PRHDT, CDR2 FYEKMQ (reference sequence). The CDR3 contains 12 residues. This CDR3 is CASSSGTLEQYF. Written as DNA, the CDR3 is TGTGCCAGCAGCTCCGGGACTCTCGAGCAGTACTTC.